These 14 T cell receptor beta chains share one sample of origin, sequenced in a study of blood T cell repertoires in COVID-19. Clones were read by immunoSEQ multiplex PCR, and TCRdb kept only the in-frame ones, dropping some. The data hold some 200,000 clones, with about 80% observed a single time. Sequencing input: peripheral blood. Every receptor here comes from a woman aged 45-65 years with active or convalescent COVID-19.

The chain carries TRBV19 and TRBJ1-2, with 12 bases matching TRBD1. V shed 4 bases and J 8 bases; nucleotides not matched to a gene: 11. Germline CDR1 is LNHDA and CDR2 is SQIVND (reference sequence). CDR3 length: 16 residues. The CDR3 loop is CASSTVQGTGGFGYTF. Here the CDR3 DNA reads TGTGCCAGTAGTACCGTCCAAGGGACAGGGGGCTTCGGCTACACCTTC.

This chain uses TRBV5-1 with TRBJ1-1; D remains ambiguous. V lost 3 bases and J 1 base, leaving 10 bases between the germline ends. Germline CDR1 and CDR2: SGHRS and YFSETQ. The CDR3 is 14 residues long. The chain's CDR3 is CASSSIPGNTEAFF. The CDR3 DNA reads as TGCGCCAGCAGCTCCATACCAGGGAACACTGAAGCTTTCTTT.

V is TRBV7-2 and J is TRBJ2-1; TRBD2 might be the D (6 bases). Germline CDR1 is SGHTA and CDR2 is FQGNSA. The CDR3 spans 19 residues. The V end was cut by 6 bases, the J end by 1 base, with 25 bases between. The CDR3 loop is CASSPGAASGTGSYNEQFF. The CDR3 DNA follows: TGTGCCAGCAGTCCAGGCGCTGCTTCAGGGACTGGGTCCTACAATGAGCAGTTCTTC.

A note on this clone: One junction end does not reproduce the germline sequence, and a read error may be involved. The genes are TRBV10-3 and TRBJ2-7; 7 bases align to TRBD1. Germline V gene data show CDR1 as ENHRY and CDR2 as SYGVKD. There are 13 residues in the CDR3. The CDR3 sequence is CATSPGQKGEQYF. The CDR3 DNA reads TGTGCCACCAGTCCGGGACAGAAAGGCGAGCAGTACTTC.

The CDR3 here is CASSQGAQETQYF. The CDR3 DNA reads as TGTGCCAGCAGCCAGGGGGCCCAAGAGACCCAGTACTTC. The rearrangement uses TRBV28 and TRBJ2-5; 8 nucleotides line up with TRBD1. The CDR3 length is 13 residues. V lost 6 bases and J lost 1; bases outside the gene matches: 1. Germline V gene lookup returns CDR1 MDHEN and CDR2 SYDVKM.

The CDR3 region is CASSWDSTRREQYF. CDR3 DNA: TGCGCCAGCAGCTGGGACAGCACCCGCCGGGAGCAGTACTTC. The chain joins TRBV5-1 to TRBJ2-7; 7 bases map to TRBD1. Germline V gene sequence: CDR1 SGHRS, CDR2 YFSETQ. This CDR3 has 14 amino acids. V trimming: 3 bases; J trimming: 7 bases; junction bases outside the gene matches: 10.

There are a few counts of this clone. V gene TRBV28 combines with J gene TRBJ1-5; maybe TRBD1 (6 bases). The germline V and J ends were trimmed by 6 bases and 2 bases, with 14 bases remaining between them. Germline loops: CDR1 MDHEN, CDR2 SYDVKM. The CDR3 loop spans 15 amino acids. The CDR3 nucleotides are TGTGCCAGCAGCCCCACAGGGTTAGGCAATCAGCCCCAGCATTTT. This gives the protein CASSPTGLGNQPQHF.

This chain connects TRBV18 to TRBJ2-2; 8 positions agree with TRBD2. There are 17 residues in the CDR3. V lost 2 bases to trimming and J lost 2 bases; unmatched junction nucleotides: 7. Germline CDR1 is KGHSH and CDR2 is LQKENI. The CDR3 region has the DNA TGTGCCAGCTCACCAACTACGGCGGGGGGAAACACCGGGGAGCTGTTTTTT. This encodes CASSPTTAGGNTGELFF.

The rearrangement joins TRBV7-9 to TRBJ2-1; the D gene is possibly TRBD1 (5 bases). V lost 1 base to trimming and J lost 5 bases, with 9 bases between them. The CDR3 consists of 14 residues. Germline V gene sequence: CDR1 SEHNR, CDR2 FQNEAQ (reference sequence). Here the CDR3 reads CASSLGGLDNEQFF. The DNA of the CDR3 is TGTGCCAGCAGCTTAGGGGGCCTTGACAATGAGCAGTTCTTC.

The chain uses TRBV7-2 and TRBJ2-1; TRBD2 agrees at 9 bases. V shed 1 base, J shed 0 bases, and the junction held 4 bases outside the gene matches. Germline loops: CDR1 SGHTA, CDR2 FQGNSA. This CDR3 has 17 amino acids. CDR3 sequence (DNA): TGTGCCAGCAGCTTAGGGCTAGCGGGGATCTCCTACAATGAGCAGTTCTTC. Protein: CASSLGLAGISYNEQFF.

The chain uses TRBV11-2 and TRBJ2-4; TRBD2 is a possible D gene (5 bases). The CDR3 runs to 16 residues. Germline CDR1 and CDR2: SGHAT and FQNNGV. Trimming stripped 5 bases from V and 0 bases from J, with 14 bases between. The CDR3 reads CASSLSVVLAKNIQYF. In nucleotides, the CDR3 is TGTGCCAGCAGCCTTAGCGTAGTACTAGCCAAAAACATTCAGTACTTC.

The J gene is TRBJ2-7, the V gene TRBV20-1; D remains unclear. Germline V gives CDR1 DFQATT, CDR2 SNEGSKA (reference sequence). V lost 3 bases, J lost 6 bases, and 6 bases lay in between. This CDR3 contains 10 residues. Written as DNA, the CDR3 is TGCAGTGCTAGTCTAGGCGAGCAGTACTTC. Its protein product is CSASLGEQYF.

Comments on this clone: Other DNA sequences in the sample encode the same CDR3. V and J are TRBV7-3 and TRBJ2-5, with 8 bases identical to TRBD1. This CDR3 has 13 amino acids. The V gene's germline CDR1 is SGHTA and CDR2 FQGTGA. V trimming: 3 bases; J trimming: 5 bases; junction bases outside the gene matches: 2. Here the CDR3 DNA reads TGTGCCAGCAGCTTTACAGGGGGGGAGACCCAGTACTTC. Translated, it gives CASSFTGGETQYF.

This chain uses TRBV5-1 with TRBJ2-2; 9 bases fit TRBD1. V shed 4 bases, J shed 5 bases, and the junction held 6 bases outside the gene matches. Germline assignment: CDR1 SGHRS and CDR2 YFSETQ. The CDR3 covers 15 residues. This CDR3 is CASSLGQGWTGELFF. The CDR3, as DNA: TGCGCCAGCAGCCTGGGACAGGGCTGGACCGGGGAGCTGTTTTTT.